Ten or more counts support the clone carrying this T cell receptor (beta chain). This sample was included in a study of spatial heterogeneity in lung cancer. From the 5' RACE reads, TCRdb called clonotypes with MiXCR, one entry per CDR3 protein. This table has 20,000 or so distinct CDR3 sequences, about 3.3% appearing once. Regarding time point: sample taken at primary tumor resection. V was clipped by 3 bases and J by 4 bases, with 10 bases between them. CDR1 SGHRS and CDR2 YFSETQ come from the germline V gene. The CDR3 contains 13 residues. This specimen was PBMCs, taken at surgery. This rearrangement joins TRBV5-1 to TRBJ1-1; D may be TRBD1 (6 bases). This sequence was found in a female donor with early-stage non-small cell lung cancer. The DNA of the CDR3 is TGCGCCAGCAGCTCCCAGGGGATCACTGAAGCTTTCTTT. Translation: CASSSQGITEAFF.